The next 20 T cell receptor beta chains were all read from a single sample in a study of neoadjuvant nivolumab and ipilimumab in lung cancer. Clones were sequenced by immunoSEQ multiplex PCR, and TCRdb holds only the in-frame ones, with some missing. In the table there are about 30,000 clones, about 92% of which are singletons. Sequenced material: peripheral blood, taken after neoadjuvant nivolumab, alone or with ipilimumab, at or shortly before surgery. The receptors originated from an adult with non-small cell lung cancer.

The table lists this clone with a count of one. The rearrangement uses TRBV6-5 and TRBJ1-4; no firm D call. CDR3 size: 15 residues. Germline V gives CDR1 MNHEY, CDR2 SVGAGI. V shed 6 bases and J shed 0 bases, with 11 bases lying between them. CDR3 DNA sequence: TGTGCCAGCAGACCCGGACTTACAACTAATGAAAAACTGTTTTTT. It specifies CASRPGLTTNEKLFF.

This clone was counted a few times. The J gene is TRBJ2-3, the V gene TRBV5-1; D is possibly TRBD2 (6 bases). The germline V and J ends were trimmed by 0 bases and 4 bases, with 18 bases remaining between them. This CDR3 comprises 17 residues. Per germline, CDR1 SGHRS and CDR2 YFSETQ. The CDR3 loop is CASSLAQRQGLADTQYF. Written as DNA, the CDR3 is TGCGCCAGCAGCTTGGCCCAACGGCAGGGACTCGCAGATACGCAGTATTTT.

The V gene is TRBV6-6, the J gene TRBJ2-7; D ambiguous. The CDR3 covers 13 residues. Per germline, CDR1 MNHNY and CDR2 SVGAGI (reference sequence). Trimming shortened V by 5 bases and J by 4 bases, and 12 bases separated the two germline ends. In DNA, the CDR3 is TGTGCCAGCAGTAGGACCATGCAATACGAGCAGTACTTC. It yields the protein CASSRTMQYEQYF.

This chain links TRBV5-4 with TRBJ2-5; D is unresolved. The CDR3 is 15 residues long. From germline, CDR1 is SGHNT and CDR2 YYREEE (reference sequence). The V and J ends lost 0 bases and 1 base respectively, with 10 bases between them. CDR3 amino acids: CASSLEGSSQETQYF. The CDR3 coding sequence is TGTGCCAGCAGCTTGGAAGGTAGCAGCCAAGAGACCCAGTACTTC.

The sample holds one count of this clone. The rearrangement links TRBV11-2 to TRBJ2-7, with D possibly being TRBD1 (5 bases). This CDR3 has 14 amino acids. Trimming cost V 1 base and J 3 bases, with 10 bases left between them. CDR1 is SGHAT and CDR2 is FQNNGV in the germline V gene. This CDR3 reads CASSLGAGFYEQYF. As DNA, the CDR3 is TGTGCCAGCAGCTTAGGTGCAGGGTTCTACGAGCAGTACTTC.

With respect to this clone: Germline and junction disagree at one end, which may indicate a read error. V usage is TRBV9 and J usage is TRBJ2-3, with 8 bases that match TRBD2. This CDR3 spans 13 amino acids. Germline-derived CDR1 and CDR2 are SGDLS and YYNGEE. The CDR3 nucleotides are TGTGCCAGCAGCACCTCAGGACTAGCTGATCCCCATTTT. Its translation is CASSTSGLADPHF.

This clone was counted a single time. The V call is TRBV5-6, the J call TRBJ2-7; the D is unclear. This CDR3 region has 15 residues. V lost 2 bases and J 3 bases, leaving 15 bases between the germline ends. CDR1 and CDR2 (germline): SGHDT, YYEEEE. CDR3 residues: CASSLGFQAYYEQYF. The CDR3 region has the DNA TGTGCCAGCAGCTTAGGATTCCAGGCATACTACGAGCAGTACTTC.

The chain links TRBV6-5 to TRBJ1-4; D is ambiguous. V was trimmed by 0 bases and J by 2 bases, leaving 10 bases between them. CDR3 length equals 16 residues. Germline CDR1 is MNHEY and CDR2 is SVGAGI. For the CDR3, the DNA is TGTGCCAGCAGTTACTCGATGGCAGTCACTAATGAAAAACTGTTTTTT. Translation gives CASSYSMAVTNEKLFF.

This chain connects TRBV5-4 to TRBJ2-5; D remains ambiguous. This CDR3 spans 15 amino acids. Trimming removed 3 bases from V and 4 bases from J, with 16 bases in between. Per the germline V gene, CDR1 is SGHNT and CDR2 is YYREEE (reference sequence). In DNA form, the CDR3 reads TGTGCCAGCAGCTCGATCTCGCCGAAGGGAGAGACCCAGTACTTC. Protein: CASSSISPKGETQYF. Full variable domain (missing parts from reference TRBV5-4 and TRBJ2-5): ETGVTQSPTHLIKTRGQQVTLRCSSQSGHNTVSWYQQALGQGPQFIFQYYREEENGRGNFPPRFSGLQFPNYSSELNVNALELDDSALYLCASSSISPKGETQYFGPGTRLLVL.

Concerning this clone: Other DNA sequences in the same sample also yield this CDR3. The CDR3 nucleotides read TGTGCCAGCTCACCACGTGGGCTCAGCACAGATACGCAGTATTTT. Residues: CASSPRGLSTDTQYF. The rearrangement links TRBV18 to TRBJ2-3; D ambiguous. CDR3 length: 15 residues. Germline CDR1 KGHSH, CDR2 LQKENI. Between the trimmed V and J ends, which lost 1 base and 0 bases, there was a span of 8 bases. Using reference TRBV18 and TRBJ2-3 for the parts outside the CDR3, the full variable domain is NAGVMQNPRHLVRRRGQEARLRCSPMKGHSHVYWYRQLPEEGLKFMVYLQKENIIDESGMPKERFSAEFPKEGPSILRIQQVVRGDSAAYFCASSPRGLSTDTQYFGPGTRLTVL.

This chain uses TRBV5-1 with TRBJ2-1; weak D call: TRBD1 (5 bases). The CDR3 has 13 amino acids. Trimming removed 6 bases from V and 3 bases from J, with 10 bases in between. Germline values: CDR1 SGHRS, CDR2 YFSETQ. CDR3 amino acids: CASTLDSYNEQFF. CDR3 coding DNA: TGCGCCAGCACCTTAGACAGCTACAATGAGCAGTTCTTC. Looking up the rest from reference TRBV5-1 and TRBJ2-1 gives the full variable domain: KAGVTQTPRYLIKTRGQQVTLSCSPISGHRSVSWYQQTPGQGLQFLFEYFSETQRNKGNFPGRFSGRQFSNSRSEMNVSTLELGDSALYLCASTLDSYNEQFFGPGTRLTVL.

This CDR3 is CASSLQGSGQPQHF. The CDR3 DNA is TGTGCCAGCTCACTTCAGGGCTCTGGTCAGCCCCAGCATTTT. The V call is TRBV18, the J call TRBJ1-5; D perhaps matches TRBD1 (5 bases). The V end was cut by 4 bases, the J end by 6 bases, with 13 bases between. The CDR3 spans 14 residues. From germline, CDR1 is KGHSH and CDR2 LQKENI.

CDR3 nucleotide sequence: TGTGCCAGCAGCTTGGGTTTCAATCAGCCCCAGCATTTT. Protein sequence: CASSLGFNQPQHF. The rearrangement joins TRBV5-6 to TRBJ1-5, with no clear D. CDR3 length: 13 amino acids. V gave up 0 bases and J gave up 3 bases, with 4 bases separating them. The germline V gene has CDR1 SGHDT and CDR2 YYEEEE.

The rearrangement joins TRBV4-1 to TRBJ1-5; D perhaps matches TRBD1 (6 bases). V lost 1 base and J lost 0, with 10 bases in between. CDR1 and CDR2 from the germline V gene are MGHRA and YSYEKL. The CDR3 spans 16 residues. CDR3 nucleotide sequence: TGCGCCAGCAGCCAAGGTGCGGGGGCTAGCAATCAGCCCCAGCATTTT. The encoded protein is CASSQGAGASNQPQHF.

This chain joins TRBV7-9 and TRBJ2-1; 13 bases align to TRBD2. The germline CDR1 and CDR2 sequences are SEHNR and FQNEAQ (reference sequence). V trimming: 3 bases; J trimming: 9 bases; junction bases outside the gene matches: 8. The CDR3 extends over 16 amino acids. CDR3 sequence (DNA): TGTGCCAGCAGCTTTGGGACTAGCGGGATACGAAGTGAGCAGTTCTTC. Its translation: CASSFGTSGIRSEQFF.

The chain couples TRBV28 to TRBJ2-7; D is possibly TRBD1 (6 bases). The CDR3 covers 14 residues. Per the germline V gene, CDR1 is MDHEN and CDR2 is SYDVKM. The V gene lost 1 base and the J gene lost 1 base, with 8 bases spanning the gap. The CDR3 DNA is TGTGCCAGCAGTTTATTCGACAGGTCCTACGAGCAGTACTTC. It encodes CASSLFDRSYEQYF.

The gene calls are TRBV27 and TRBJ2-1, with D possibly being TRBD2 (6 bases). V was trimmed by 2 bases and J by 4 bases, leaving 12 bases between them. CDR3 size: 15 residues. CDR1 MNHEY and CDR2 SMNVEV come from the germline V gene (reference sequence). As DNA, the CDR3 is TGTGCCAGCAGTTTAGGGCTAGCGAATTACAATGAGCAGTTCTTC. Translated, it gives CASSLGLANYNEQFF.

The rearrangement links TRBV27 to TRBJ2-1, with TRBD2 matching 7 bases. Germline-derived CDR1 and CDR2 are MNHEY and SMNVEV (reference sequence). V gave up 5 bases and J gave up 10 bases; unmatched junction bases: 11. The CDR3 extends over 14 amino acids. The CDR3 loop reads CASSGLAGWSEQFF. In nucleotides, the CDR3 is TGTGCCAGCAGTGGGTTAGCGGGCTGGAGCGAGCAGTTCTTC.

This clone was seen just once. This rearrangement joins TRBV11-2 to TRBJ1-4; 10 positions agree with TRBD1. From germline, CDR1 is SGHAT and CDR2 FQNNGV. The V segment lost 1 base and the J segment 6 bases; nucleotides outside the gene matches: 5. The CDR3 has 16 residues. CDR3 DNA: TGTGCCAGCAGCTTAGTCGCGACAGGGGGCCATGAAAAACTGTTTTTT. It is translated as CASSLVATGGHEKLFF.

Here the CDR3 DNA reads TGTGCCAGCCAAACTAACTATGGCTACACCTTC. As protein: CASQTNYGYTF. V is TRBV9 and J is TRBJ1-2, with D uncertain. The CDR3 runs to 11 residues. Deletions cut 7 bases from V and 0 bases from J, with 4 bases between. The V gene's germline CDR1 is SGDLS and CDR2 YYNGEE.